The entry below gives a single T cell receptor (beta chain) sequence along with its context. Antigen: not known. Sorted CD4+ subsets: naive, central memory, regulatory, stem cell-like memory (CD45RO/CCR7/CD25/CD127/CD95/CD27 panel). Sorted populations all exceeded 98% purity. The data originate from a study of beta chain features in type 1 diabetes. Regarding the study as a whole: HLA effects on TCRB rearrangement stayed unresolved here. Researchers report that Type 1 diabetes patients had moderately but significantly shorter TCRB CDR3s across all four CD4+ subsets.

This CDR3 contains 14 residues. Germline lookup yields CDR1 SGHAT and CDR2 FQNNGV. The germline V and J ends were trimmed by 5 bases and 7 bases, with 15 bases remaining between them. cDNA synthesis used the whole RNA isolate, giving expressed TCRB sequences. The study sequenced naive, central memory and regulatory T cell samples to an average of around 3.4 million reads. The protocol was immunoSEQ multiplex PCR, while the TCRdb copy is restricted to in-frame clones and leaves out a portion. The sample has about 340,000 clones; roughly 14% are singletons. The V gene is TRBV11-2, the J gene TRBJ2-1, with D possibly being TRBD2 (5 bases). The sequenced sample consisted of naive CD4+ T cells from blood. The clonotype originates from a woman aged 18-29 years with type 1 diabetes. In DNA form, the CDR3 reads TGTGCCAGCAGCACCCCCGGAGGAGCGAATGAGCAGTTCTTC. Translated: CASSTPGGANEQFF.